The sequence of this T cell receptor beta chain was determined in a study of blood T cell repertoires in COVID-19. The table came from immunoSEQ multiplex PCR; TCRdb's copy has only in-frame clones and leaves some out. The sample lists about 350,000 clones; about 90% were seen once. Participant age was roughly 18 to 100 years, and participants resided in about two dozen US areas. The V gene end was trimmed by 4 bases and the J gene end by 2 bases; junction bases not matched to a gene: 3. The CDR3 runs 15 residues. The germline gives CDR1 LNHDA, CDR2 SQIVND (reference sequence). V usage is TRBV19 and J usage is TRBJ2-7, with 12 bases fitting TRBD2. The sequence derives from a woman aged 25-40 years who had recovered from COVID-19. Sequenced material: PBMCs or T cells enriched from blood (not recorded which). Written as DNA, the CDR3 is TGTGCCAGTAGTACTGGACTAGCGGGACCCTACGAGCAGTACTTC. As protein: CASSTGLAGPYEQYF.